The 10 T cell receptor beta chains below were found in one sample sequenced in a study of STAT5B mutations in CD4+ large granular lymphocyte leukemia. The protocol was immunoSEQ multiplex PCR, while the TCRdb copy is restricted to in-frame clones and leaves out a portion. This sample has some 30,000 clones; about 85% occur once, and the top ten carry roughly 4.3%. Sequenced sample: CD4+ T cells from blood buffy coats. The receptors were sampled from a human donor in good health.

The chain carries TRBV19 and TRBJ1-1; D gene ambiguous. This CDR3 region has 13 residues. Germline loops: CDR1 LNHDA, CDR2 SQIVND (reference sequence). With 5 bases removed from V and 2 bases from J, the gap between germline ends came to 9 bases. The CDR3 DNA reads as TGTGCCAGTAGTCCCCGGGGAAACACTGAAGCTTTCTTT. As protein: CASSPRGNTEAFF.

This chain joins TRBV28 and TRBJ1-2; 8 bases fit TRBD1. The CDR3 spans 20 residues. The V gene's germline CDR1 is MDHEN and CDR2 SYDVKM. The junction had 18 bases not matched to a gene; V was cut back by 3 bases and J by 0 bases. The chain's CDR3 is CASSLSGGGFLRRANYGYTF. DNA for the CDR3: TGTGCCAGCAGTTTGTCAGGGGGCGGTTTCCTGAGACGGGCTAACTATGGCTACACCTTC.

The chain couples TRBV6-5 to TRBJ1-6, with 9 bases matching TRBD1. Germline CDR1 and CDR2: MNHEY and SVGAGI. This CDR3 has 16 amino acids. With V trimmed by 2 bases and J by 3 bases, 2 bases remained unmatched. The CDR3 nucleotides are TGTGCCAGCAGTTACACAGGGGGCCACTATAATTCACCCCTCCACTTT. This codes for CASSYTGGHYNSPLHF.

The V gene is TRBV7-9, the J gene TRBJ1-2; D perhaps matches TRBD1 (6 bases). Germline V gene sequence: CDR1 SEHNR, CDR2 FQNEAQ (reference sequence). V dropped 4 bases and J dropped 4 bases, with 10 bases sitting between them. CDR3 size: 13 residues. CDR3 bases: TGTGCCAGCAGCTCTACAGGGTCCTATGGCTACACCTTC. It codes for CASSSTGSYGYTF.

The rearrangement joins TRBV4-2 to TRBJ2-3, with TRBD2 matching 10 bases. Trimming removed 4 bases from V and 3 bases from J; junction bases left unmatched: 13. Germline CDR1 LGHNA, CDR2 YNFKEQ. The CDR3 is 18 amino acids. In nucleotides, the CDR3 is TGTGCCAGCAGCCCTTTGGGCGTCCTAGCGGGAGATACAGATACGCAGTATTTT. Translating it yields CASSPLGVLAGDTDTQYF.

V gene TRBV27 combines with J gene TRBJ2-7; 10 bases match TRBD2. CDR3 size: 15 residues. J gave up 7 bases and V 2 bases, and 8 bases lay outside the gene matches. Germline-derived CDR1 and CDR2 are MNHEY and SMNVEV (reference sequence). The CDR3 protein is CASSLQAGGRWEQYF. The CDR3 nucleotides read TGTGCCAGCAGTTTACAAGCGGGAGGGCGCTGGGAGCAGTACTTC.

This rearrangement joins TRBV27 to TRBJ2-2; D is ambiguous. Trimming stripped 2 bases from V and 8 bases from J, with 9 bases between. This CDR3 has 13 amino acids. Germline V gene data show CDR1 as MNHEY and CDR2 as SMNVEV (reference sequence). CDR3 DNA: TGTGCCAGCAGTTTAGAACACGAAGGGGAGCTGTTTTTT. This gives the protein CASSLEHEGELFF.

The table lists this clone with a count of one. The chain is built from TRBV27 and TRBJ2-1, with 11 bases that match TRBD2. There are 14 residues in the CDR3. The trim removed 6 bases at V and 5 bases at J, leaving 3 bases unmatched. The germline gives CDR1 MNHEY, CDR2 SMNVEV (reference sequence). CDR3 nucleotides: TGTGCCAGCAGGGGGACTAGCGGAAACAATGAGCAGTTCTTC. Residues: CASRGTSGNNEQFF.

This rearrangement joins TRBV5-5 to TRBJ2-7; no firm D call. CDR1 and CDR2 (germline): SGHKS, YYEKEE (reference sequence). The CDR3 spans 14 residues. V lost 1 base and J 6 bases, leaving 14 bases between the germline ends. In DNA form, the CDR3 reads TGTGCCAGCAGCTTGTGGCAACGAGGCGCCGAGCAGTACTTC. Protein product: CASSLWQRGAEQYF.

The chain joins TRBV7-2 to TRBJ2-7; TRBD2 is a possible D gene (6 bases). Per germline, CDR1 SGHTA and CDR2 FQGNSA. The V and J ends lost 4 bases and 2 bases respectively, with 12 bases between them. CDR3 size: 14 residues. The CDR3 sequence is CASSSNLAAYEQYF. The DNA for the CDR3 is TGTGCCAGCAGCTCCAACTTAGCGGCCTACGAGCAGTACTTC.